This TCR beta chain was captured in a study of blood T cell repertoires in COVID-19. Study context: COVID-19 samples collected from the United States, Italy and Spain covered acute and convalescent phases. PBMCs, B-cell-depleted T cells, or T cells were the source of the cDNA or gDNA that made up the material.

The germline V gene has CDR1 MGHRA and CDR2 YSYEKL. The CDR3 runs 15 residues. With 4 bases clipped from V and 1 base from J, the junction kept 4 bases outside the gene matches. The table came from immunoSEQ multiplex PCR; TCRdb's copy has only in-frame clones and leaves some out. This sample carries 7,500 to 8,500 clones, approximately 84% of them seen once, and the ten largest clones take about 17%. The receptor was isolated from a human donor with active COVID-19. The donor label of this sample is uncertain. Sequenced material: peripheral blood. The chain carries TRBV4-1 and TRBJ2-1, with 7 bases identical to TRBD2. The CDR3 spells CASSPGLPSYNEQFF. CDR3 nucleotides: TGCGCCAGCAGCCCGGGACTACCTTCCTACAATGAGCAGTTCTTC.